This T cell receptor (beta chain) was identified during a study of control samples from healthy donors and cancer patients. Some clones are missing from TCRdb's copy, which holds only in-frame ones; the method was immunoSEQ multiplex PCR. The sample lists roughly 150,000 clones, around 88% occurring once. Germline values: CDR1 SGHRS, CDR2 YFSETQ. This CDR3 spans 13 amino acids. The V gene lost 0 bases and the J gene lost 4 bases, with 4 bases spanning the gap. This sequence joins TRBV5-1 and TRBJ2-2; D is uncertain. The material sequenced was blood. The TCR was taken from a man aged 18 to 29 in good health. Written as DNA, the CDR3 is TGCGCCAGCAGCTTGGTCAGCACCGGGGAGCTGTTTTTT. Its protein is CASSLVSTGELFF.